The sequence of this T cell receptor (beta chain) was determined in a study of T cell responses to AZD1222 COVID-19 vaccine. Germline CDR1 is SGHKS and CDR2 is YYEKEE (reference sequence). Trimming cost V 2 bases and J 6 bases, with 9 bases left between them. CDR3 length: 13 residues. The protocol was immunoSEQ multiplex PCR, while the TCRdb copy is restricted to in-frame clones and leaves out a portion. This table has fewer than 180,000 clones, roughly 90% appearing once. The chain is built from TRBV5-5 and TRBJ1-5; possibly TRBD1 for D (6 bases). Sequencing was performed on peripheral blood, taken 28 days after the second AZD1222 dose. The receptor was isolated from an adult who received the AZD1222 COVID-19 vaccine. CDR3 DNA sequence: TGTGCCAGCAGCTTCAGGGGTGGTCAGCCCCAGCATTTT. Translating it yields CASSFRGGQPQHF.